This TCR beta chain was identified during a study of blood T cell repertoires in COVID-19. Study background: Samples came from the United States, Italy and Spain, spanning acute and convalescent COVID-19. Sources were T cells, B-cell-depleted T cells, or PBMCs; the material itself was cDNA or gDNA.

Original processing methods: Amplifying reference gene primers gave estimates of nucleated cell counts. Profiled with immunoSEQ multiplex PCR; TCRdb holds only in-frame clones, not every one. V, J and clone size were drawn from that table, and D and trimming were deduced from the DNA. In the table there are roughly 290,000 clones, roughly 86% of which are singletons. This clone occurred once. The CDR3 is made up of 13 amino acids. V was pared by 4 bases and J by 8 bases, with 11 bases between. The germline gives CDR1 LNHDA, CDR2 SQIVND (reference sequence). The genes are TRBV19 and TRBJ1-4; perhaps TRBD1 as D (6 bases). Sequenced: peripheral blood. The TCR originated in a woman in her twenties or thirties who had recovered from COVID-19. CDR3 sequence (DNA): TGTGCCAGTAGTAAGGGACACATAGAAAAACTGTTTTTT. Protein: CASSKGHIEKLFF.